A selection of T cell receptor beta chains follows, all from one sample in a study of cytomegalovirus exposure and HLA in healthy donors. The method was immunoSEQ multiplex PCR; TCRdb's version includes in-frame clones alone and lacks a portion of them. The profile covers fewer than 150,000 clones, with around 70% appearing a single time and around 3.9% taken by the ten largest. The sequenced sample consisted of PBMCs. Receptors originate from a woman aged 35 to 49 in good health and CMV-seropositive. Both conserved end residues are part of each CDR3. The D gene is left open where the match is weak. The size of a clone is reported for some rows only, either as once, few or many, or as a class for expanded clones.

J gene: TRBJ2-2; clone size: .; D gene: TRBD2; V gene: TRBV6-6; CDR3 DNA: TGTGCCAGCAGAAACCCCATAGCGGGAGGGACCGGGGAGCTGTTTTTT; CDR3 protein: CASRNPIAGGTGELFF
J gene: TRBJ2-1; clone size: .; D gene: .; V gene: TRBV7-9; CDR3 DNA: TGTGCCAGCAGCTATGGGGCTAGTAATGAGCAGTTCTTC; CDR3 protein: CASSYGASNEQFF
J gene: TRBJ1-6; clone size: .; D gene: .; V gene: TRBV5-6; CDR3 DNA: TGTGCCAGCAGCTTGGACATTGATTCACCCCTCCACTTT; CDR3 protein: CASSLDIDSPLHF
J gene: TRBJ1-4; clone size: few; D gene: .; V gene: TRBV6-6; CDR3 DNA: TGTGCCAGCAGTCCCCGTAATGAAAAACTGTTTTTT; CDR3 protein: CASSPRNEKLFF
J gene: TRBJ2-3; clone size: .; D gene: TRBD2; V gene: TRBV7-7; CDR3 DNA: TGTGCTAGCAGCCTGACTAGCGTAACAGATACGCAGTATTTT; CDR3 protein: CASSLTSVTDTQYF
J gene: TRBJ2-7; clone size: .; D gene: TRBD2; V gene: TRBV18; CDR3 DNA: TGTGCCAGCTCACCACCCGGGACTAGCGGGAGCGGGTCCTCCTACGAGCAGTACTTC; CDR3 protein: CASSPPGTSGSGSSYEQYF
J gene: TRBJ1-1; clone size: .; D gene: TRBD1; V gene: TRBV7-6; CDR3 DNA: TGTGCCAGCAGCTTGAACAGGGGGGCTGAAGCTTTCTTT; CDR3 protein: CASSLNRGAEAFF
J gene: TRBJ1-2; clone size: .; D gene: .; V gene: TRBV7-9; CDR3 DNA: TGTTCCAGCAGCTTAGTTTCAGCGGCCTCTATCGGCTACACCTTC; CDR3 protein: CSSSLVSAASIGYTF
J gene: TRBJ2-1; clone size: .; D gene: TRBD2; V gene: TRBV5-1; CDR3 DNA: TGCGCCAGCAGCTTGGGACTAGCGGGAGTCAATGAGCAGTTCTTC; CDR3 protein: CASSLGLAGVNEQFF
J gene: TRBJ2-3; clone size: .; D gene: .; V gene: TRBV9; CDR3 DNA: TGTGCCAGCAGCTCTCTGCCCGGGGGCACAGATACGCAGTATTTT; CDR3 protein: CASSSLPGGTDTQYF
J gene: TRBJ2-1; clone size: .; D gene: TRBD2; V gene: TRBV5-1; CDR3 DNA: TGCGCCAGCACCTCACTAGCGGGAGGTAACAATGAGCAGTTCTTC; CDR3 protein: CASTSLAGGNNEQFF
J gene: TRBJ2-1; clone size: few; D gene: TRBD1; V gene: TRBV28; CDR3 DNA: TGTGCCAGCAGGAATCAGGGGGCCTCTTCGGGTGAGCAGTTCTTC; CDR3 protein: CASRNQGASSGEQFF
J gene: TRBJ2-3; clone size: .; D gene: .; V gene: TRBV18; CDR3 DNA: TGTGCCAGCTCACCACAACTGGGCACAGATACGCAGTATTTT; CDR3 protein: CASSPQLGTDTQYF
J gene: TRBJ2-5; clone size: .; D gene: TRBD2; V gene: TRBV6-5; CDR3 DNA: TGTGCCAGCAGCCCGGGACTAGCGAAAGAGACCCAGTACTTC; CDR3 protein: CASSPGLAKETQYF
J gene: TRBJ1-5; clone size: .; D gene: .; V gene: TRBV6-5; CDR3 DNA: TGTGCCAGCAGAACAGGGCCCAGTCAGCCCCAGCATTTT; CDR3 protein: CASRTGPSQPQHF
J gene: TRBJ2-7; clone size: .; D gene: TRBD2; V gene: TRBV7-2; CDR3 DNA: TGTGCCAGCAGCCGTCGGGGAGCGGGGGGACCGACCCGCTCCTACGAGCAGTACTTC; CDR3 protein: CASSRRGAGGPTRSYEQYF
J gene: TRBJ2-1; clone size: few; D gene: TRBD2; V gene: TRBV5-1; CDR3 DNA: TGCGCCAGCAGCCCCCCGGGGGGTCTAGCGGGAGAGTCCCCCTACAATGAGCAGTTCTTC; CDR3 protein: CASSPPGGLAGESPYNEQFF
J gene: TRBJ1-1; clone size: .; D gene: .; V gene: TRBV18; CDR3 DNA: TGTGCCAGCTCCGCAAGACAGGCTATGAACACTGAAGCTTTCTTT; CDR3 protein: CASSARQAMNTEAFF
J gene: TRBJ1-1; clone size: once; D gene: TRBD1; V gene: TRBV7-3; CDR3 DNA: TGTGCCAGCAGCTTCGACAGGGGAACTGAAGCTTTCTTT; CDR3 protein: CASSFDRGTEAFF
J gene: TRBJ2-1; clone size: .; D gene: .; V gene: TRBV12-5; CDR3 DNA: TGTGCTAGTGGTTTGTCACCCCCCGGGGGGCAGTTCTTC; CDR3 protein: CASGLSPPGGQFF
J gene: TRBJ2-7; clone size: few; D gene: .; V gene: TRBV5-8; CDR3 DNA: TGTGCCAGCAGCTTACAGGGGGGGTACGAGCAGTACTTC; CDR3 protein: CASSLQGGYEQYF
J gene: TRBJ1-1; clone size: .; D gene: .; V gene: TRBV30; CDR3 DNA: TGTGCCTGGAGCACTCGCAGGGGCATGAACACTGAAGCTTTCTTT; CDR3 protein: CAWSTRRGMNTEAFF
J gene: TRBJ2-5; clone size: .; D gene: TRBD2; V gene: TRBV7-2; CDR3 DNA: TGTGCCAGCAGCTTAGAGGGGCTAGCGGGGGGCCGAGGAGAGACCCAGTACTTC; CDR3 protein: CASSLEGLAGGRGETQYF
J gene: TRBJ1-1; clone size: .; D gene: .; V gene: TRBV18; CDR3 DNA: TGTGCCAGCTCACCAAGGGTGCATGAGGGAACTGAAGCTTTCTTT; CDR3 protein: CASSPRVHEGTEAFF
J gene: TRBJ1-1; clone size: .; D gene: .; V gene: TRBV18; CDR3 DNA: TGTGCCAGCTCACCACGGGGGGATAACACTGAAGCTTTCTTT; CDR3 protein: CASSPRGDNTEAFF
J gene: TRBJ1-2; clone size: few; D gene: TRBD1; V gene: TRBV19; CDR3 DNA: TGTGCCAGTACCCCGGGACAGGGAGGCTATGGCTACACCTTC; CDR3 protein: CASTPGQGGYGYTF
J gene: TRBJ2-3; clone size: .; D gene: TRBD2; V gene: TRBV7-9; CDR3 DNA: TGTGCCAGCAGCCCCTCACTCCTCACTAGCGGGGGAAGGGATACGCAGTATTTT; CDR3 protein: CASSPSLLTSGGRDTQYF
J gene: TRBJ1-5; clone size: .; D gene: .; V gene: TRBV4-1; CDR3 DNA: TGCGCCAGCAGCCAAGCACAGGTTGGCCGCAATCAGCCCCAGCATTTT; CDR3 protein: CASSQAQVGRNQPQHF
J gene: TRBJ1-1; clone size: once; D gene: .; V gene: TRBV6-1; CDR3 DNA: TGTGCCAGCAAATCAACAGGCAGGAACACTGAAGCTTTCTTT; CDR3 protein: CASKSTGRNTEAFF
J gene: TRBJ1-1; clone size: few; D gene: TRBD1; V gene: TRBV7-9; CDR3 DNA: TGTGCCAGCAGCTTAGACAGGGCGCAGGGACAGACTGAAGCTTTCTTT; CDR3 protein: CASSLDRAQGQTEAFF
J gene: TRBJ2-1; clone size: .; D gene: TRBD2; V gene: TRBV5-5; CDR3 DNA: TGTGCCAGCAGCTTGCGGCGGGAGAATGAGCAGTTCTTC; CDR3 protein: CASSLRRENEQFF
J gene: TRBJ2-3; clone size: .; D gene: TRBD2; V gene: TRBV30; CDR3 DNA: TGTGCCTGGACTGGGGGGGGTCGCGCAGATACGCAGTATTTT; CDR3 protein: CAWTGGGRADTQYF
J gene: TRBJ2-1; clone size: .; D gene: .; V gene: TRBV7-9; CDR3 DNA: TGTGCCAGCAGCGAGGAAGCCGGTCTTGACTACAATGAGCAGTTCTTC; CDR3 protein: CASSEEAGLDYNEQFF
J gene: TRBJ2-2; clone size: few; D gene: TRBD2; V gene: TRBV7-9; CDR3 DNA: TGTGCCAGCAGCTTTTATAGCGGGAGGGCCGGGAACGTCGGGGAGCTGTTTTTT; CDR3 protein: CASSFYSGRAGNVGELFF
J gene: TRBJ2-3; clone size: .; D gene: TRBD1; V gene: TRBV9; CDR3 DNA: TGTGCCAGCAGCCCTCGGACCGGGACAGGGGCGGGAGATACGCAGTATTTT; CDR3 protein: CASSPRTGTGAGDTQYF
J gene: TRBJ2-1; clone size: .; D gene: .; V gene: TRBV12-5; CDR3 DNA: TGTGCTAGTGCGATAGGGGTGAATGAGCAGTTCTTC; CDR3 protein: CASAIGVNEQFF
J gene: TRBJ1-5; clone size: .; D gene: .; V gene: TRBV5-6; CDR3 DNA: TGTGCCAGCAGCTTGTCGGTCAATCAGCCCCAGCATTTT; CDR3 protein: CASSLSVNQPQHF
J gene: TRBJ2-2; clone size: .; D gene: .; V gene: TRBV4-3; CDR3 DNA: TGCGCCAGCAGCCAAGAAGGGTTGGAGGCCGGGGAGCTGTTTTTT; CDR3 protein: CASSQEGLEAGELFF
J gene: TRBJ2-7; clone size: .; D gene: .; V gene: TRBV21-1; CDR3 DNA: TGTGCCAGCAGCAAAGGGTTGGACACCATCTACGAGCAGTACTTC; CDR3 protein: CASSKGLDTIYEQYF
J gene: TRBJ1-5; clone size: .; D gene: TRBD1; V gene: TRBV9; CDR3 DNA: TGTGCCAGCAGCCGTGGGCCTACAGGGGGTGGCAATCAGCCCCAGCATTTT; CDR3 protein: CASSRGPTGGGNQPQHF